This T cell receptor (beta chain) was sequenced in a study of cytomegalovirus exposure and HLA in healthy donors. Study-wide results and caveats: The study put roughly 160 TCR beta chains on its list as cytomegalovirus-associated. Specificity of a few CMV-associated chains for CMV antigens was verified in vitro. It was reported that the classifier diagnosed cytomegalovirus status with high specificity and sensitivity in both the original and validation cohorts.

Measured with immunoSEQ multiplex PCR; TCRdb has only the in-frame clones, and not every one. The table lists around 200,000 clones, 80% to 85% of them singletons. CDR3 size: 17 residues. In regard to this clone: Its antigen is unknown.

V gene TRBV21-1 combines with J gene TRBJ2-7; the DNA was not compared with TRBD1, the D call given in the table. TRBV21-1 is shown as a pseudogene. The specimen sequenced was PBMCs. The receptor was derived from a woman between 18 and 29 years old in good health and CMV-seropositive. CDR3: CASSKGPGAVLSYEQYF. DNA of the CDR3: TGTGCCAGCAGCAAAGGACCAGGGGCCGTCTTATCCTACGAGCAGTACTTC.